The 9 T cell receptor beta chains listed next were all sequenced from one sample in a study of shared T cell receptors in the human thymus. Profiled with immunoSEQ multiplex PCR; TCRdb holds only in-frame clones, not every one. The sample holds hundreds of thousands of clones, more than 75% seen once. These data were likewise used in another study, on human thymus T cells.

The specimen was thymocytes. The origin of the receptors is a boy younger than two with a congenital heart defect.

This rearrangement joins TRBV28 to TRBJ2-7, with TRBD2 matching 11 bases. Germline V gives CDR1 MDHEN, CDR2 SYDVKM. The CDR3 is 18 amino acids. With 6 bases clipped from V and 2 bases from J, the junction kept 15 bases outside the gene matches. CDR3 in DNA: TGTGCCAGCAGGCGTCCGACTAGCGGGACTTGGGGTGCCTACGAGCAGTACTTC. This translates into CASRRPTSGTWGAYEQYF.

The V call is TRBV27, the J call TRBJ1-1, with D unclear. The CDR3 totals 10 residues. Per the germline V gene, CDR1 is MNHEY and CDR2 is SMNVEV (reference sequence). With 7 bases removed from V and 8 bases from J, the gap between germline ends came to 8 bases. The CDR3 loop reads CASKTSEAFF. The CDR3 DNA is TGTGCCAGCAAGACTAGCGAAGCTTTCTTT.

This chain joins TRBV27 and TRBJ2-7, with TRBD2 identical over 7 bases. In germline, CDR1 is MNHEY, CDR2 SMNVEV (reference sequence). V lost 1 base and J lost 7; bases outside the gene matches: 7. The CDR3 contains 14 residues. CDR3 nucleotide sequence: TGTGCCAGCAGTTTATTCGCCGCGGGAGCGGAGCAGTACTTC. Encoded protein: CASSLFAAGAEQYF.

The CDR3 sequence: CAAGDRAYEQYF. The CDR3 DNA follows: TGTGCAGCGGGGGACAGAGCCTACGAGCAGTACTTC. The genes are TRBV25-1 and TRBJ2-7; D is possibly TRBD2 (8 bases). The CDR3 extends over 12 amino acids. The germline gives CDR1 MGHDK, CDR2 SYGVNS.

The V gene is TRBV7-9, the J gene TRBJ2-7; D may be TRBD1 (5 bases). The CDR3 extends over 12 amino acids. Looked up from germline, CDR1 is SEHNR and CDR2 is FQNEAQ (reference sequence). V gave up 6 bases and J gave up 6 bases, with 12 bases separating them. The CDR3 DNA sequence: TGTGCCAGCAGGGTGAAGGGGTTCGAGCAGTACTTC. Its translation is CASRVKGFEQYF.

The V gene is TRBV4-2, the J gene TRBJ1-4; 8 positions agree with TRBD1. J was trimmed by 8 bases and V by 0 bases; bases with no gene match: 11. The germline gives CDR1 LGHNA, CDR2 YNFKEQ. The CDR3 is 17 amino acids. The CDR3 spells CASSQDSRTGNGEKLFF. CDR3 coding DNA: TGTGCCAGCAGCCAAGATTCCCGGACAGGGAACGGGGAAAAACTGTTTTTT.

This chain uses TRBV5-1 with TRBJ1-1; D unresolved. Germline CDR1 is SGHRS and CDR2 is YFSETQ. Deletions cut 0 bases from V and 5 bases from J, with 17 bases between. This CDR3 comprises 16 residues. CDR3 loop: CASSLVGPGIDTEAFF. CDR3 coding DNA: TGCGCCAGCAGCTTGGTGGGCCCAGGAATAGATACTGAAGCTTTCTTT.

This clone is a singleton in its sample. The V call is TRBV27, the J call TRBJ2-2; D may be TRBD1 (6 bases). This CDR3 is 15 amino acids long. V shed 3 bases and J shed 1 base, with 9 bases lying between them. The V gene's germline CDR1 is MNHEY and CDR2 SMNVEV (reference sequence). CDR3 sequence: CASSLRGGNTGELFF. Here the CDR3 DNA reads TGTGCCAGCAGTTTGAGAGGGGGGAACACCGGGGAGCTGTTTTTT.

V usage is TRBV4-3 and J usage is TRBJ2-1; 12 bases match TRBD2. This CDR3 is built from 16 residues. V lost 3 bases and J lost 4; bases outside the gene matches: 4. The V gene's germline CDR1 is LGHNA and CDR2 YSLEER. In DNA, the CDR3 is TGCGCCAGCAGCCAGATCCTAGCGGGAGGGTACAATGAGCAGTTCTTC. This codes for CASSQILAGGYNEQFF.